This T cell receptor (beta chain) came from a study of T cell responses to AZD1222 COVID-19 vaccine. Profiled with immunoSEQ multiplex PCR; TCRdb holds only in-frame clones, not every one. The table shows some 150,000 clones, with around 93% occurring only once. The study's findings and limits: Baseline testing showed seropositivity in only six or seven AZD1222 recipients. Spike-specific TCR breadth and depth both grew after two AZD1222 doses. Donors were chiefly white British, with a greater number of females, and clonal diversity was perhaps underestimated. Spike was spanned by vaccine-associated CD4 TCRs, with dominance at 160-218 and 743-854.

Worth noting for this clone: The antigen remains unidentified.

There are 12 residues in the CDR3. Germline V gene data show CDR1 as SNHLY and CDR2 as FYNNEI. V was pared by 7 bases and J by 8 bases, with 9 bases between. Here the sequenced sample was peripheral blood, taken on day 0 of AZD1222 vaccination. This receptor was obtained from an adult in good health. This chain links TRBV2 with TRBJ2-6; a weak D match, TRBD2 (6 bases). This chain's CDR3 is CASTRETNVLTF. DNA of the CDR3: TGTGCCAGCACCCGGGAGACCAACGTCCTGACTTTC.